These 9 T cell receptor beta chains were sequenced from one sample in a study of beta chain features in type 1 diabetes (dated by TCRdb to the late 2010s). The method was the immunoSEQ multiplex PCR assay. The High Capacity cDNA Reverse Transcription Kit was used to reverse transcribe all of the isolated RNA, meaning that expressed TCRB transcripts were what got sequenced. The table comes from immuneACCESS by way of TCRdb, which keeps in-frame sequences with V and J called. Part of the clones is missing from these tables; in studies checked, under half for an unresolved V gene and the rest for unknown reasons. The sample includes 450,000 to 550,000 clones, with about 30% observed a single time. The ten biggest clones cover roughly 0.066% of the sample. What was sequenced was naive CD4+ T cells from blood. What this sample's cell subset or site label stands for: true naive CD4+ T cells. These receptors were obtained from a young man in good health.

There are a few counts of this clone. The gene calls are TRBV29-1 and TRBJ2-7, with a tentative D call TRBD1 (7 bases). Germline values: CDR1 SQVTM, CDR2 ANQGSEA. The CDR3 consists of 15 residues. V was pared by 0 bases and J by 1 base, with 13 bases between. As DNA, the CDR3 is TGCAGCGTTGAAGATCAGGGGGGCGCGTCCTACGAGCAGTACTTC. This gives the protein CSVEDQGGASYEQYF.

J is TRBJ2-1 and V is TRBV30; 9 positions agree with TRBD2. The CDR3 runs 16 residues. CDR1 and CDR2 (germline): GTSNPN, SVGIG (reference sequence). V was clipped by 6 bases and J by 5 bases; unmatched bases: 14. The CDR3 sequence is CACQPLLAGDHNEQFF. The CDR3 nucleotides are TGTGCCTGCCAACCCCTGTTAGCGGGAGACCACAATGAGCAGTTCTTC.

In this sample, this clone turned up a few times. The genes are TRBV7-2 and TRBJ1-2; D ambiguous. The CDR3 is 14 amino acids. The V gene lost 1 base and the J gene lost 3 bases, with 9 bases spanning the gap. Germline V lookup: CDR1 SGHTA, CDR2 FQGNSA. The CDR3 sequence: CASSLGPQDYGYTF. CDR3 coding DNA: TGTGCCAGCAGCTTAGGTCCCCAAGACTATGGCTACACCTTC.

V is TRBV28 and J is TRBJ2-7; 7 bases agree with TRBD1. The CDR3 runs 13 residues. J lost 5 bases, V lost 3 bases, and 4 bases had no gene match. Germline V gives CDR1 MDHEN, CDR2 SYDVKM. The chain's CDR3 is CASSFPDRDEQYF. CDR3 coding DNA: TGTGCCAGCAGTTTCCCAGACAGGGACGAGCAGTACTTC.

This chain joins TRBV29-1 and TRBJ2-5; D ambiguous. Trimming stripped 8 bases from V and 0 bases from J, with 13 bases between. Germline CDR1 reads SQVTM; CDR2 reads ANQGSEA. This CDR3 spans 13 amino acids. The CDR3 nucleotides read TGCAGCTTGATGGGTTGGGACCAAGAGACCCAGTACTTC. Translation gives CSLMGWDQETQYF.

This rearrangement joins TRBV7-8 to TRBJ2-5, with D tentatively TRBD1 (6 bases). The CDR3 is made up of 17 amino acids. With 5 bases removed from V and 7 bases from J, the gap between germline ends came to 26 bases. Germline CDR1 SGHVS, CDR2 FQNEAQ. The CDR3 loop reads CASSVRTQKTGPRTQYF. CDR3 coding DNA: TGTGCCAGCAGCGTTAGGACTCAAAAGACAGGCCCACGGACCCAGTACTTC.

This chain uses TRBV6-6 with TRBJ2-3; 8 bases agree with TRBD2. The CDR3 runs to 14 residues. CDR1 and CDR2 (germline): MNHNY, SVGAGI (reference sequence). V lost 0 bases and J lost 11; bases outside the gene matches: 7. The CDR3, as DNA: TGTGCCAGCAGTTACTCTGACGGGGGGGAAGGGCAGTATTTT. Translation: CASSYSDGGEGQYF.

J is TRBJ2-1 and V is TRBV18, with D possibly matching TRBD2 (6 bases). The CDR3 spans 15 residues. CDR1 and CDR2 (germline): KGHSH, LQKENI. The V end was cut by 2 bases, the J end by 4 bases, with 12 bases between. CDR3 residues: CASSPRVAAYNEQFF. CDR3 DNA: TGTGCCAGCTCACCAAGGGTAGCGGCGTACAATGAGCAGTTCTTC.

This clone was seen more than once but under ten times. The chain combines TRBV9 with TRBJ2-6, with a possible D match to TRBD1 (6 bases). Per the germline V gene, CDR1 is SGDLS and CDR2 is YYNGEE. Between the trimmed V and J ends, which lost 3 bases and 4 bases, there was a span of 11 bases. The CDR3 spans 15 residues. CDR3 in amino acids: CASSATGTGANVLTF. Written as DNA, the CDR3 is TGTGCCAGCAGCGCTACAGGGACCGGGGCCAACGTCCTGACTTTC.